Reported below is one T cell receptor beta chain. Its antigen remains unknown. The junction shows a germline mismatch at one end, possibly a read error. TCRdb redid the calling of the 5' RACE reads with MiXCR, one entry per CDR3 protein. The table shows nearly 55,000 distinct CDR3 sequences, with approximately 23% occurring only once. Study conclusions and caveats: Tumor Treg TCRs overlapped most with tumor naive CD4+ cells.

The sequenced sample was tumor-infiltrating naive CD4+ T cells sorted from the breast tumor. Subset here: naive CD4+ T cells, CD4+CD45RA+CD25-. The receptor comes from a female donor with breast cancer.

This CDR3 reads CAGRSGTSGIISSYEQYF. The CDR3 DNA reads as TGTGCCGGCAGGTCGGGGACTAGCGGGATTATTAGCTCCTACGAGCAGTACTTC. This chain joins TRBV12-3 or TRBV12-4 and TRBJ2-7; 13 nucleotides align to TRBD2. The CDR3 runs to 18 residues.